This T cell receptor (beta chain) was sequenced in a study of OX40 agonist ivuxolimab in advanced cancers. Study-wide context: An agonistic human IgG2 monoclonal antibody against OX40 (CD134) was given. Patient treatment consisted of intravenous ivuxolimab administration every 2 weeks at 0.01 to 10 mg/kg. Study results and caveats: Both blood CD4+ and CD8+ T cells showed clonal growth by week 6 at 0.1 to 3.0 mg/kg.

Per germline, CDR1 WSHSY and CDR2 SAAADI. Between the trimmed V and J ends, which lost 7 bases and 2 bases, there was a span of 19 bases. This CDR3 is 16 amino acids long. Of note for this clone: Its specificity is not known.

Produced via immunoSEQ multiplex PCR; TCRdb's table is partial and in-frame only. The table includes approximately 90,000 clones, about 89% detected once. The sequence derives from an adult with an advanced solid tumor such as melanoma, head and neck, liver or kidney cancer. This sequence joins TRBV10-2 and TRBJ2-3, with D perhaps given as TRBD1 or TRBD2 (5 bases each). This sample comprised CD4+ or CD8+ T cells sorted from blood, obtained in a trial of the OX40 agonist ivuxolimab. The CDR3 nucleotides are TGCGCCAGCAAAGGTACCGACCGGGGCATCACAGATACGCAGTATTTT. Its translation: CASKGTDRGITDTQYF.